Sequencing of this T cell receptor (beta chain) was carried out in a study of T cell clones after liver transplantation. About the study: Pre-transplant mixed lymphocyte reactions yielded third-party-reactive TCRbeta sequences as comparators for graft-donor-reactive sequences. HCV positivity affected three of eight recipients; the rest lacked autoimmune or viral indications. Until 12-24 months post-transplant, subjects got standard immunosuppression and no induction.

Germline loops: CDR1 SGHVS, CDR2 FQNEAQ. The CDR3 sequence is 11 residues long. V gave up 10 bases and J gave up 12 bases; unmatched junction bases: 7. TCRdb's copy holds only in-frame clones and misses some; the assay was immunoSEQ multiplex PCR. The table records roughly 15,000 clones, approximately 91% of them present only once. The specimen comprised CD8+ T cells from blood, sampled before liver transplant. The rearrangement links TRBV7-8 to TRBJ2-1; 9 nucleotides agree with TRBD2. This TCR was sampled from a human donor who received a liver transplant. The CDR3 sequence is CATTSGSSQFF. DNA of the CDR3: TGTGCCACGACTAGCGGCTCCTCGCAGTTCTTC.